This T cell receptor (beta chain) was captured in a study of blood T cell repertoires in COVID-19. Germline CDR1 and CDR2: SGHTA and FQGNSA. The CDR3 length is 13 residues. The germline V and J ends were trimmed by 1 base and 4 bases, with 5 bases remaining between them. As handled by the study authors: Estimation of nucleated cell counts relied on the amplification of reference gene primers. This table comes from immunoSEQ multiplex PCR, and its TCRdb copy is limited to in-frame clones, with some not included. D and trimming come from the DNA, and the V and J calls and clone size come from that table. Of 250,000 or so clones in the sample, under 90% were seen once.

The TCR sequence derives from a woman aged 40 to 50 who had been exposed to COVID-19. The chain employs TRBV7-2 and TRBJ2-1, with unresolved D. The specimen sequenced was PBMCs or T cells enriched from blood (not recorded which). The CDR3 DNA reads as TGTGCCAGCAGCTTAGGTATGTACAATGAGCAGTTCTTC. Protein: CASSLGMYNEQFF.